This T cell receptor beta chain stems from a study of T cell responses to AZD1222 COVID-19 vaccine. About the research overall: Second-dose schedules of about 4 or about 12 weeks were combined.

Measured with immunoSEQ multiplex PCR; TCRdb has only the in-frame clones, and not every one. The sample records fewer than 110,000 clones, 75% to 90% being singletons. This CDR3 region has 17 residues. The V and J ends lost 1 base and 4 bases, in that order; junction bases with no gene match: 7. The germline V gene encodes CDR1 MGHRA and CDR2 YSYEKL. The receptor was derived from an adult in good health. The sequences come from peripheral blood, collected on day 0 of AZD1222 vaccination. The chain has TRBV4-1 and TRBJ2-2; 9 bases are a match to TRBD1. CDR3 in DNA: TGCGCCAGCAGCCAAGTCCCGGGACAGGGCCCCACCGGGGAGCTGTTTTTT. Translating it yields CASSQVPGQGPTGELFF.